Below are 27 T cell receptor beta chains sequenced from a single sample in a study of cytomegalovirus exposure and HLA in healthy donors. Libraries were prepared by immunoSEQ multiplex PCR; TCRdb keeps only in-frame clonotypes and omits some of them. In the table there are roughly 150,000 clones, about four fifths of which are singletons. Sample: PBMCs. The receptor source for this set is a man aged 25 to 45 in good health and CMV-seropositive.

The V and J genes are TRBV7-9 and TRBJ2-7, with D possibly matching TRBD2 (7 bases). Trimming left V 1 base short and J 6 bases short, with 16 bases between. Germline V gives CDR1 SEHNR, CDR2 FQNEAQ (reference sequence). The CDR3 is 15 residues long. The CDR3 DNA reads TGTGCCAGCAGCTTAGGAGGGGGGGCTAGACGCGAGCAGTACTTC. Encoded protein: CASSLGGGARREQYF.

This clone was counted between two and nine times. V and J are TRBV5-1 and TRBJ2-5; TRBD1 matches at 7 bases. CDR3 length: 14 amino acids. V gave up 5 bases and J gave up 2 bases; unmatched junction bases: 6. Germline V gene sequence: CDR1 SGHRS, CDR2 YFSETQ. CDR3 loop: CASRGKDRQETQYF. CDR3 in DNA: TGCGCCAGCAGAGGAAAGGACAGGCAAGAGACCCAGTACTTC.

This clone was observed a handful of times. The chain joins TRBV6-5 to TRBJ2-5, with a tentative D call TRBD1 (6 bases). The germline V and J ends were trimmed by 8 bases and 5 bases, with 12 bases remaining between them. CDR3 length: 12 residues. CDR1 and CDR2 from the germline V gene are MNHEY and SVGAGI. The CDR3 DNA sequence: TGTGCCAGCGGGGACAACAGCGAGACCCAGTACTTC. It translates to CASGDNSETQYF.

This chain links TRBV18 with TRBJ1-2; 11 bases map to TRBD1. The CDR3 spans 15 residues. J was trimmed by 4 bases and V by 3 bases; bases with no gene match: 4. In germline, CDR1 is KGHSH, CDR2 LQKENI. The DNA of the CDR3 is TGTGCCAGCTCACCCAGGACAGGGGGCCTCTATGGCTACACCTTC. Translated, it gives CASSPRTGGLYGYTF.

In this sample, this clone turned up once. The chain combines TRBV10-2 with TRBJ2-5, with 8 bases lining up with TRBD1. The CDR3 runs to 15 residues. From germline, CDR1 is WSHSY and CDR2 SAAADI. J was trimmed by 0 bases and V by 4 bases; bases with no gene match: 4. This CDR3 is CASSGGTGHQETQYF. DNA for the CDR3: TGCGCCAGCAGTGGTGGGACAGGCCACCAAGAGACCCAGTACTTC.

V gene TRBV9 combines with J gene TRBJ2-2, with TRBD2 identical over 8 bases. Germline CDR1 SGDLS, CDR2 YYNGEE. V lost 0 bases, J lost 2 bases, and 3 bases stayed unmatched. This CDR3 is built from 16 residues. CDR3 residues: CASSVATSGNTGELFF. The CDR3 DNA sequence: TGTGCCAGCAGCGTAGCTACTAGCGGAAACACCGGGGAGCTGTTTTTT.

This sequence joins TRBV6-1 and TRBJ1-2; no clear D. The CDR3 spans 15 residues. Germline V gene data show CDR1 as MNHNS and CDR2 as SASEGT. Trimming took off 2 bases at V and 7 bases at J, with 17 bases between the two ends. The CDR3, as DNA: TGTGCCAGCAGTGAAAGATCGGCAGCCAGGCGTGGCTACACCTTC. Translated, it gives CASSERSAARRGYTF.

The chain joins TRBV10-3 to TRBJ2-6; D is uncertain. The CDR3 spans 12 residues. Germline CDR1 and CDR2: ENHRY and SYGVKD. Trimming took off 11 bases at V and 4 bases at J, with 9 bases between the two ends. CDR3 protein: CACGTGANVLTF. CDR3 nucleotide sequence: TGTGCCTGCGGCACCGGGGCCAACGTCCTGACTTTC.

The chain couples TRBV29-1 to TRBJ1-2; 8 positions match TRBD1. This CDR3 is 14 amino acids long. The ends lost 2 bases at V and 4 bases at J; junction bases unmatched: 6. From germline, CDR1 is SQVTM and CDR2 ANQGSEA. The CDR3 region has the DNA TGCAGCGTTGAAAAGGCCAGGGGGCTCTATGGCTACACCTTC. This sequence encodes CSVEKARGLYGYTF.

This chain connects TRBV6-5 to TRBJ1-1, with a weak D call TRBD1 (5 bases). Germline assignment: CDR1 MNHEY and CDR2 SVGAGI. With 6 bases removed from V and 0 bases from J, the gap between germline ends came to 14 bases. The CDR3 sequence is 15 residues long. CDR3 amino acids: CASRRTTVMNTEAFF. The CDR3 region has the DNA TGTGCCAGCAGGAGGACGACAGTCATGAACACTGAAGCTTTCTTT.

The chain's CDR3 is CASSFDTGNSGNTIYF. The DNA of the CDR3 is TGTGCCAGCAGCTTTGACACTGGTAACTCTGGAAACACCATATATTTT. V and J are TRBV7-6 and TRBJ1-3; D is ambiguous. The germline V gene has CDR1 SGHVS and CDR2 FNYEAQ. Trimming pared 3 bases from V and 0 bases from J, leaving 12 bases between. This CDR3 is built from 16 residues.

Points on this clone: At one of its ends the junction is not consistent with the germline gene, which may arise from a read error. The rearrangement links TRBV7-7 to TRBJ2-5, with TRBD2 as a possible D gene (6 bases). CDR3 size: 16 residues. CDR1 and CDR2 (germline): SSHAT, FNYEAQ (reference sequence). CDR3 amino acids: CASSSLPGDTQETQYF. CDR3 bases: TGTGCTAGCAGCTCACTTCCGGGAGACACCCAAGAGACCCAGTACTTC. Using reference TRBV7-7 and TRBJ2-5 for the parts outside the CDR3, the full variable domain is GAGVSQSPRYKVTKRGQDVTLRCDPISSHATLYWYQQALGQGPEFLTYFNYEAQPDKSGLPSDRFSAERPEGSISTLTIQRTEQRDSAMYRCASSSLPGDTQETQYFGPGTRLLVL.

In DNA form, the CDR3 reads TGTGCCAGCAGTGAAGGTCCCCACCTCCGACGGGGGGAAGAGACCCAGTACTTC. Its protein product is CASSEGPHLRRGEETQYF. The chain recombines TRBV6-1 with TRBJ2-5, with 7 bases identical to TRBD2. V lost 1 base to trimming and J lost 3 bases; unmatched junction nucleotides: 14. CDR3 length: 18 amino acids. Germline V CDR1 and CDR2: MNHNS, SASEGT.

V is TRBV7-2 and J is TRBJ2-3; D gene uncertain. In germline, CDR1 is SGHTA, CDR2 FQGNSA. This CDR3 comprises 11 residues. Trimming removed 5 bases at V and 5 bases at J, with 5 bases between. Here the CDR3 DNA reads TGTGCCAGCAGCCTCAGAGATACGCAGTATTTT. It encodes CASSLRDTQYF.

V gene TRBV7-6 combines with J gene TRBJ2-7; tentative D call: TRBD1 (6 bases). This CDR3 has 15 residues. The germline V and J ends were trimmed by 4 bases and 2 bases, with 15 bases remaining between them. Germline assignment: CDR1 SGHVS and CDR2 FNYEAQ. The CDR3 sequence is CASSSGSGAPYEQYF. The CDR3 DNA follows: TGTGCCAGCAGCTCCGGCTCAGGGGCGCCCTACGAGCAGTACTTC.

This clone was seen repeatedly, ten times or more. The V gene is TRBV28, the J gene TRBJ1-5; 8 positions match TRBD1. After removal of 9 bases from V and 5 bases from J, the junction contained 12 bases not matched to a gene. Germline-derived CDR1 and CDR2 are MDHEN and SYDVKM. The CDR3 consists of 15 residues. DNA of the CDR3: TGTGCCAGTCTTAACCGGGACAGGAGACATCAGCCCCAGCATTTT. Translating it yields CASLNRDRRHQPQHF.

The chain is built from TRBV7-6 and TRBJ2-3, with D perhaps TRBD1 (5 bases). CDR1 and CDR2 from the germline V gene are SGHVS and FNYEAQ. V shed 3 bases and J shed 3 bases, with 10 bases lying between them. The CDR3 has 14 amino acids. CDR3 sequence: CASSFQGWTDTQYF. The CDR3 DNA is TGTGCCAGCAGCTTTCAGGGCTGGACAGATACGCAGTATTTT.

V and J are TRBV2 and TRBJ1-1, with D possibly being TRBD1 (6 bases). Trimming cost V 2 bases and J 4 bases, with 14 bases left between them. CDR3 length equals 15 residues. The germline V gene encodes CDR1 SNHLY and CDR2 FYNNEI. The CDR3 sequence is CASSERDIPSTEAFF. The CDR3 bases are TGTGCCAGCAGTGAAAGGGACATACCCTCCACTGAAGCTTTCTTT.

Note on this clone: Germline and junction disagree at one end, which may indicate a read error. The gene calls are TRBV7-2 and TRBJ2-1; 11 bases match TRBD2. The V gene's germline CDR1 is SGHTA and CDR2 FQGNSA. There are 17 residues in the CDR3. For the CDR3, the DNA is TGTGCCAGCAGCCTAGCTCCGGGACTAGCGGCTTACAATGAGCAGTTCTTC. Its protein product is CASSLAPGLAAYNEQFF.

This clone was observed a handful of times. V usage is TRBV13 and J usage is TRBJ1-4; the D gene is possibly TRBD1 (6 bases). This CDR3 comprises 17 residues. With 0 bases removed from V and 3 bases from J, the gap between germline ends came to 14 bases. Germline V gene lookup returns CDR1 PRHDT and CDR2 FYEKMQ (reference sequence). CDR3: CASSLGGHTGANEKLFF. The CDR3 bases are TGTGCCAGCAGCTTAGGGGGACATACCGGGGCTAATGAAAAACTGTTTTTT.

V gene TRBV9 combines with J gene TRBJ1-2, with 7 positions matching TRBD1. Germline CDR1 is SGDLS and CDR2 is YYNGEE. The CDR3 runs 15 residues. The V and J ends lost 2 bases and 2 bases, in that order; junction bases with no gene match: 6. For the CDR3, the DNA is TGTGCCAGCAGCGTCACTGACAGGGTCAACTATGGCTACACCTTC. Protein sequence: CASSVTDRVNYGYTF.

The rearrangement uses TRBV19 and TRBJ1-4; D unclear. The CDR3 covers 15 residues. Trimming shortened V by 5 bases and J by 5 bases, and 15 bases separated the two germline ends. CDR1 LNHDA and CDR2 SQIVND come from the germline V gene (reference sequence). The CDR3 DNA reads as TGTGCCAGTAGTCAGGCCTCGGGAGTCAATGAAAAACTGTTTTTT. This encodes CASSQASGVNEKLFF.

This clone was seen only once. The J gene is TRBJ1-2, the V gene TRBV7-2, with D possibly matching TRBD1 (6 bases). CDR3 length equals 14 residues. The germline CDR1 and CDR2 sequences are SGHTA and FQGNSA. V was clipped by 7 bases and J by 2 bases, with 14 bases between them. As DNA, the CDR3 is TGTGCCAGCAATTTAGGGGGACTAAACTATGGCTACACCTTC. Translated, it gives CASNLGGLNYGYTF. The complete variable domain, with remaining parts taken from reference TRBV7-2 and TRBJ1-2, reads GAGVSQSPSNKVTEKGKDVELRCDPISGHTALYWYRQSLGQGLEFLIYFQGNSAPDKSGLPSDRFSAERTGGSVSTLTIQRTQQEDSAVYLCASNLGGLNYGYTFGSGTRLTVV.

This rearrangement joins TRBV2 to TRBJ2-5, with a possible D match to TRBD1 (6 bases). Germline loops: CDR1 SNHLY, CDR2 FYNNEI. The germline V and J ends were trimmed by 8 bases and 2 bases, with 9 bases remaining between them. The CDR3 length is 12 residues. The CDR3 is CASWGPQETQYF. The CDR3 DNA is TGTGCCAGCTGGGGGCCTCAAGAGACCCAGTACTTC.

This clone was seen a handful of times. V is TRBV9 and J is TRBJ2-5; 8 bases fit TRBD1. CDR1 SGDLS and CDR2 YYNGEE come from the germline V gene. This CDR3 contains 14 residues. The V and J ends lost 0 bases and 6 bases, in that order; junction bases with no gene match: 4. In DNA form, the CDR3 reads TGTGCCAGCAGCGTAGATGGCAGGGGGCAGACCCAGTACTTC. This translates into CASSVDGRGQTQYF.

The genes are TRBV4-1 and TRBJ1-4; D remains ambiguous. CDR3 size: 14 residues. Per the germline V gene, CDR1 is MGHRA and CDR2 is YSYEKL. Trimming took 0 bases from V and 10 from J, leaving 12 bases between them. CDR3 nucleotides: TGCGCCAGCAGCCAAGAACGGGGTCTAGGAAAACTGTTTTTT. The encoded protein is CASSQERGLGKLFF.

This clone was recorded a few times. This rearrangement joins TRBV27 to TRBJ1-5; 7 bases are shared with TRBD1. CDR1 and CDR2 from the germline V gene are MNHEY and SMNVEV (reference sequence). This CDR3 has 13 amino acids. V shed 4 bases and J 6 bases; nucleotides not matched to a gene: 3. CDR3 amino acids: CASSWAGGQPQHF. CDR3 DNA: TGTGCCAGCAGTTGGGCAGGGGGTCAGCCCCAGCATTTT.